This passage covers 3 T cell receptor beta chains from one sample sequenced in a study of control samples from healthy donors and cancer patients. The method was immunoSEQ multiplex PCR; TCRdb's version includes in-frame clones alone and lacks a portion of them. The table shows 60,000 to 95,000 clones, with around 86% occurring only once. Sequenced: PBMCs. The receptors were sampled from a woman aged 50 to 60 with colorectal cancer.

The V and J genes are TRBV3-1 (or the pseudogene TRBV3-2) and TRBJ1-3; no reliable D call. The CDR3 sequence is 15 residues long. V lost 1 base to trimming and J lost 0 bases, with 7 bases between them. CDR1 and CDR2 from the germline V gene are LGHDT and YNNKEL (reference sequence). The DNA of the CDR3 is TGTGCCAGCAGCCAAGGCCTGATCTCTGGAAACACCATATATTTT. This translates into CASSQGLISGNTIYF.

The chain employs TRBV3-1 (or the pseudogene TRBV3-2) and TRBJ2-2, with 8 bases lining up with TRBD1. Germline V gives CDR1 LGHDT, CDR2 YNNKEL (reference sequence). CDR3 length: 16 amino acids. V lost 6 bases, J lost 1 base, and 7 bases stayed unmatched. CDR3 amino acids: CASRLGQGGNTGELFF. The CDR3 coding sequence is TGTGCCAGCAGACTTGGACAGGGCGGGAACACCGGGGAGCTGTTTTTT.

The chain employs TRBV7-3 and TRBJ2-5; 8 nucleotides agree with TRBD1. V trimming: 5 bases; J trimming: 5 bases; junction bases outside the gene matches: 10. In germline, CDR1 is SGHTA, CDR2 FQGTGA. The CDR3 spans 15 residues. CDR3 protein: CASSRGQGGTETQYF. CDR3 DNA sequence: TGTGCCAGCAGCAGAGGACAGGGTGGAACGGAGACCCAGTACTTC.